Only a few counts were recorded for the clone carrying this T cell receptor (beta chain). Its antigen remains unidentified. This entry is derived from a study of blood T cells in healthy people across ages. Overall study results and limits: A strong correlation between TCR beta diversity and naive T cell percentage was seen. Roughly linear age-related decline in beta diversity appeared, significant by age about 37.

The CDR3 loop spans 16 amino acids. V lost 1 base to trimming and J lost 2 bases, with 9 bases between them. Germline-derived CDR1 and CDR2 are SSHAT and FNYEAQ (reference sequence). Through a sample-barcoded 5' primer and a J-beta primer mix, a second PCR was run for roughly 7 to 11 cycles. Using its own MiXCR run on the 5' RACE reads, TCRdb lists one record per CDR3 protein. The table lists 650,000 to 800,000 distinct CDR3 sequences, roughly half of them singletons. The sample was blood. This TCR derives from a woman older than 75 in good health. The chain carries TRBV7-7 and TRBJ2-6; TRBD2 might be the D (6 bases). The CDR3 bases are TGTGCCAGCAGCTTAGGGTCGGGGGCTGGGGCCAACGTCCTGACTTTC. It specifies CASSLGSGAGANVLTF. The complete variable domain, with remaining parts taken from reference TRBV7-7 and TRBJ2-6, reads GAGVSQSPRYKVTKRGQDVTLRCDPISSHATLYWYQQALGQGPEFLTYFNYEAQPDKSGLPSDRFSAERPEGSISTLTIQRTEQRDSAMYRCASSLGSGAGANVLTFGAGSRLTVL.